These 20 T cell receptor beta chains originate from one sample sequenced in a study of blood T cell repertoires in COVID-19. Measured with immunoSEQ multiplex PCR; TCRdb has only the in-frame clones, and not every one. The table lists hundreds of thousands of clones, about 86% of them singletons, with 7% to 10% in the top ten. Specimen: peripheral blood. These receptors came from a woman in her 50s with acute or convalescent COVID-19.

This clone was recorded many times. The chain is built from TRBV24-1 and TRBJ1-6, with D perhaps TRBD1 (6 bases). The germline gives CDR1 KGHDR, CDR2 SFDVKD. This CDR3 has 14 residues. V was clipped by 4 bases and J by 8 bases, with 11 bases between them. The CDR3 sequence: CATSEGGADSPLHF. Written as DNA, the CDR3 is TGTGCCACCAGTGAAGGGGGGGCCGATTCACCCCTCCACTTT.

The rearrangement links TRBV6-6 to TRBJ2-3; D is perhaps TRBD1 (6 bases). Trimming left V 4 bases short and J 5 bases short, with 13 bases between. The germline V gene has CDR1 MNHNY and CDR2 SVGAGI (reference sequence). This CDR3 contains 14 residues. The chain's CDR3 is CASSSRGRGDTQYF. The CDR3 DNA reads as TGTGCCAGCAGTTCCCGCGGCAGGGGAGATACGCAGTATTTT.

The V call is TRBV28, the J call TRBJ1-2; a possible D gene is TRBD1 (5 bases). Trimming left V 2 bases short and J 5 bases short, with 9 bases between. In germline, CDR1 is MDHEN, CDR2 SYDVKM. The CDR3 is 13 amino acids. CDR3 region: CASSLGTSYGYTF. CDR3 sequence (DNA): TGTGCCAGCAGTTTAGGGACTTCATATGGCTACACCTTC.

The chain recombines TRBV28 with TRBJ2-3, with 8 nucleotides matching TRBD1. Germline assignment: CDR1 MDHEN and CDR2 SYDVKM. The V segment lost 4 bases and the J segment 3 bases; nucleotides outside the gene matches: 3. This CDR3 is built from 14 residues. The CDR3 here is CASSSTGETDTQYF. The CDR3 nucleotides read TGTGCCAGCAGTTCGACAGGGGAGACAGATACGCAGTATTTT.

J is TRBJ2-7 and V is TRBV6-5; D possibly corresponds to TRBD2 (6 bases). Trimming removed 6 bases at V and 5 bases at J, with 17 bases between. In germline, CDR1 is MNHEY, CDR2 SVGAGI. The CDR3 has 14 amino acids. The CDR3 bases are TGTGCCAGCAGGGAGGCTCCGGGGGTGAACGAGCAGTACTTC. Amino acids: CASREAPGVNEQYF.

This clone was counted between two and nine times. The chain recombines TRBV5-4 with TRBJ1-2; 8 nucleotides agree with TRBD1. With 2 bases clipped from V and 3 bases from J, the junction kept 6 bases outside the gene matches. The CDR3 totals 15 residues. Germline V gene lookup returns CDR1 SGHNT and CDR2 YYREEE (reference sequence). The CDR3 here is CASSFQGARDYGYTF. The CDR3 DNA follows: TGTGCCAGCAGCTTTCAGGGGGCGAGGGACTATGGCTACACCTTC.

The rearrangement joins TRBV19 to TRBJ2-3; 8 nucleotides line up with TRBD2. The CDR3 has 13 residues. CDR1 LNHDA and CDR2 SQIVND come from the germline V gene (reference sequence). The V segment lost 10 bases and the J segment 0 bases; nucleotides outside the gene matches: 3. This chain's CDR3 is CATLAGSTDTQYF. Written as DNA, the CDR3 is TGTGCCACTTTAGCGGGAAGCACAGATACGCAGTATTTT.

This clone occurred a few times. This rearrangement joins TRBV14 to TRBJ2-3, with D perhaps TRBD2 (5 bases). Trimming took off 3 bases at V and 3 bases at J, with 13 bases between the two ends. Looked up from germline, CDR1 is SGHDN and CDR2 is FVKESK. There are 15 residues in the CDR3. The DNA for the CDR3 is TGTGCCAGCAGCCATTGGAGGTCGGGGACAGATACGCAGTATTTT. Encoded protein: CASSHWRSGTDTQYF.

The chain combines TRBV19 with TRBJ1-5; TRBD1 agrees at 8 bases. The CDR3 spans 13 residues. The germline V gene encodes CDR1 LNHDA and CDR2 SQIVND (reference sequence). The junction had 0 bases not matched to a gene; V was cut back by 6 bases and J by 2 bases. CDR3 bases: TGTGCCAGTAGGGGACAGGGCAATCAGCCCCAGCATTTT. Its protein is CASRGQGNQPQHF.

The chain employs TRBV28 and TRBJ2-1; 8 bases are a match to TRBD1. CDR3 length: 16 residues. Trimming took 6 bases from V and 1 from J; bases not matched to a gene: 8. The germline V gene has CDR1 MDHEN and CDR2 SYDVKM. The CDR3 DNA reads TGTGCCAGCAGCCCGACAGGGGCCGAATCCTACAATGAGCAGTTCTTC. This sequence encodes CASSPTGAESYNEQFF.

J is TRBJ2-5 and V is TRBV18; D may be TRBD2 (6 bases). Between the trimmed V and J ends, which lost 6 bases and 7 bases, there was a span of 12 bases. The CDR3 covers 12 residues. Per germline, CDR1 KGHSH and CDR2 LQKENI. Here the CDR3 reads CASSLVRGTQYF. DNA of the CDR3: TGTGCCAGCTCTCTGGTGCGGGGGACCCAGTACTTC. Complete variable domain (other parts from reference TRBV18 and TRBJ2-5): NAGVMQNPRHLVRRRGQEARLRCSPMKGHSHVYWYRQLPEEGLKFMVYLQKENIIDESGMPKERFSAEFPKEGPSILRIQQVVRGDSAAYFCASSLVRGTQYFGPGTRLLVL.

Here the CDR3 DNA reads TGTGCCAGCAGTTTATCTGGGCCGGGACAGGGGTGGACTGAAGCTTTCTTT. Protein product: CASSLSGPGQGWTEAFF. The chain couples TRBV27 to TRBJ1-1, with 10 bases identical to TRBD1. The CDR3 consists of 17 residues. Trimming cost V 0 bases and J 5 bases; bases outside gene matches: 9. Germline-derived CDR1 and CDR2 are MNHEY and SMNVEV (reference sequence).

CDR3 loop: CATIWDLNTGELFF. CDR3 DNA: TGTGCCACCATCTGGGACTTGAACACCGGGGAGCTGTTTTTT. The rearrangement joins TRBV28 to TRBJ2-2, with TRBD2 as a possible D gene (6 bases). Germline CDR1 MDHEN, CDR2 SYDVKM. This CDR3 is 14 amino acids long. V gave up 10 bases and J gave up 1 base, with 13 bases separating them.

The rearrangement links TRBV20-1 to TRBJ1-2, with 9 nucleotides matching TRBD1. The CDR3 length is 11 residues. The ends lost 6 bases at V and 6 bases at J; junction bases unmatched: 2. CDR1 is DFQATT, CDR2 SNEGSKA, per germline (reference sequence). CDR3 in DNA: TGCAGTGCCGGACAGGGGAATGGCTACACCTTC. It encodes CSAGQGNGYTF.

V usage is TRBV19 and J usage is TRBJ1-5; TRBD1 agrees at 8 bases. In germline, CDR1 is LNHDA, CDR2 SQIVND (reference sequence). CDR3 length equals 16 residues. The V segment lost 1 base and the J segment 1 base; nucleotides outside the gene matches: 3. CDR3 residues: CASSIGQGLSNQPQHF. As DNA, the CDR3 is TGTGCCAGTAGTATAGGACAGGGGCTAAGCAATCAGCCCCAGCATTTT.

V and J are TRBV3-1 (or the pseudogene TRBV3-2) and TRBJ2-1; D may be TRBD2 (5 bases). The CDR3 length is 16 residues. Germline CDR1 reads LGHDT; CDR2 reads YNNKEL (reference sequence). Between the trimmed V and J ends, which lost 1 base and 7 bases, there was a span of 17 bases. CDR3 coding DNA: TGTGCCAGCAGCCAAGGGAGACTAAGTTCTGGTAATGAGCAGTTCTTC. Amino acids: CASSQGRLSSGNEQFF.

The J gene is TRBJ1-2, the V gene TRBV6-5; 9 bases match TRBD1. The CDR3 length is 14 residues. CDR1 is MNHEY, CDR2 SVGAGI, per germline. Germline trimming cut 7 bases from V and 5 bases from J; bases unmatched to any gene: 8. CDR3 nucleotides: TGTGCCAGCAAAGGGACAGGGCGGGATTATGGCTACACCTTC. The encoded protein is CASKGTGRDYGYTF.

The V gene is TRBV25-1, the J gene TRBJ1-1, with a possible D match to TRBD1 (5 bases). Trimming stripped 8 bases from V and 6 bases from J, with 10 bases between. Germline loops: CDR1 MGHDK, CDR2 SYGVNS. This CDR3 contains 11 residues. The CDR3 region has the DNA TGTGCCAGCCGGGACTGGGCTGAAGCTTTCTTT. Its translation: CASRDWAEAFF.

The CDR3: CASKGGGKSEGEQFF. CDR3 coding DNA: TGTGCCAGCAAGGGGGGAGGGAAATCCGAAGGGGAGCAGTTCTTC. V gene TRBV6-5 combines with J gene TRBJ2-1; TRBD2 might be the D (7 bases). Germline CDR1 and CDR2: MNHEY and SVGAGI. Between the trimmed V and J ends, which lost 7 bases and 10 bases, there was a span of 23 bases. CDR3 length: 15 amino acids.

V gene TRBV5-5 combines with J gene TRBJ2-7, with D perhaps matching TRBD1 (6 bases). The V gene lost 1 base and the J gene lost 2 bases, with 10 bases spanning the gap. This CDR3 has 14 amino acids. CDR1 SGHKS and CDR2 YYEKEE come from the germline V gene (reference sequence). The DNA of the CDR3 is TGTGCCAGCAGCTTGACAGGGAGCACCTACGAGCAGTACTTC. This encodes CASSLTGSTYEQYF.